The T cell receptor beta chain under discussion was sequenced for a study of blood T cell repertoires in COVID-19 (TCRdb year 2020). As for the study more broadly: Samples from collaborators originated in the United States, Italy and Spain and spanned both the acute and convalescent phases of COVID-19. The prospective study material was composed of cDNA or gDNA derived from T cells, B-cell-depleted T cells, or PBMCs. Deeply sampled blood TCRbeta repertoires from subjects exposed to, actively infected with, or recovered from COVID-19 were included in the dataset. A freely available public database, intended as a resource for researchers studying the immune response to SARS-CoV-2, is where the repertoires were released. The samples were drawn from the first 160 participants of the ongoing ImmuneRACE study and from 1,254 subjects provided by 6 global collaborators. Nearly every sample came with metadata listing a de-identified subject ID, COVID-19 status, age in years and sex. HLA class I and class II types, where available, came from metadata supplied by the sample provider rather than from assay-based typing. What the study reported, not specific to this receptor: The quantity of clinical and demographic metadata differed by source and by participant and was supplied without curation.

TCRbeta CDR3 regions were amplified from genomic DNA by means of the immunoSEQ Assay, a bias-controlled multiplex PCR. Per the original workflow: Nucleated cell counts per sample were estimated from amplification of reference gene primers within the assay. To quantify the absolute abundance of each unique TCRbeta CDR3 rearrangement, sequence reads were collapsed and filtered. For each sample, productive Simpson clonality was calculated as the square root of Simpson's diversity index over productive rearrangements. Entries here come from immuneACCESS through TCRdb and include only in-frame sequences with V and J called. Some clones fail to appear in such tables; in the studies checked, an unresolved V gene covers under half of the shortfall, and the cause of the remainder is unknown. V and J calls plus clone size are reproduced from that table; the DNA served to infer D and trimming. Present in this sample are 120,000 or so clones, around 86% of which were seen just once. The ten most abundant clones make up roughly 27% of the sample.

Each collaborating institution followed its own protocols to collect whole blood in K2EDTA tubes. For TCRbeta analysis, collaborator samples were shipped as frozen whole blood, as isolated PBMCs, or as DNA extracted from either sample type. A remark on this clone: This receptor's antigen is unknown. No base quality information exists; no much larger clone differs at one position.

This sequence was found in a woman older than 75 with acute or convalescent COVID-19. Sequenced input: peripheral blood.

The DNA reads as follows: TGTGCCAGCAGTGAAGGGGGCAGGGGATATGGCTACACCTTC. Its product reads: CASSEGGRGYGYTF. The receptor chain draws on TRBV6-1 and TRBJ1-2, with TRBD1 as a weak D call on 6 bases. Trimming at the junction amounts to 1 base on V and 5 bases on J, and the germline ends lie 11 bases apart. CDR1 and CDR2 are drawn from the germline V gene: MNHNS, SASEGT. The CDR3 has 14 amino acids, counting the end cysteine and phenylalanine. CDR3 DNA only is kept here, 42 bases in frame from base 1.